A single sample gave rise to the 3 T cell receptor beta chains below, sequenced in a study of blood T cell repertoires in COVID-19. Clones were read by immunoSEQ multiplex PCR, and TCRdb kept only the in-frame ones, dropping some. The sample consists of 60,000 to 85,000 clones, about 92% of them appearing once. The sample comprised peripheral blood. These receptors all come from a man aged 45-65 years with acute or convalescent COVID-19.

This sequence joins TRBV19 and TRBJ2-1, with D tentatively TRBD2 (5 bases). The CDR3 is 14 residues long. Germline values: CDR1 LNHDA, CDR2 SQIVND (reference sequence). V gave up 8 bases and J gave up 1 base, with 12 bases separating them. The CDR3 nucleotides are TGTGCCAGTGGAGGCGGTGGGTCCTACAATGAGCAGTTCTTC. This codes for CASGGGGSYNEQFF.

The chain employs TRBV6-5 and TRBJ2-7; 9 nucleotides line up with TRBD2. This CDR3 region has 15 residues. The J segment lost 4 bases and the V segment lost 4 bases, leaving 8 bases of the junction unmatched. Germline V CDR1 and CDR2: MNHEY, SVGAGI. The CDR3 DNA follows: TGTGCCAGCAGTTCGGGCCATAGCGGGGGATACGAGCAGTACGTC. Translation: CASSSGHSGGYEQYV.

The rearrangement links TRBV10-3 to TRBJ2-3; 9 nucleotides align to TRBD2. The CDR3 spans 17 residues. The germline V gene has CDR1 ENHRY and CDR2 SYGVKD. The V and J ends lost 10 bases and 2 bases, in that order; junction bases with no gene match: 16. Here the CDR3 DNA reads TGTGCCAGCACCCTCAATCTAGCGGGGAGATACACAGATACGCAGTATTTT. Amino acid sequence: CASTLNLAGRYTDTQYF.